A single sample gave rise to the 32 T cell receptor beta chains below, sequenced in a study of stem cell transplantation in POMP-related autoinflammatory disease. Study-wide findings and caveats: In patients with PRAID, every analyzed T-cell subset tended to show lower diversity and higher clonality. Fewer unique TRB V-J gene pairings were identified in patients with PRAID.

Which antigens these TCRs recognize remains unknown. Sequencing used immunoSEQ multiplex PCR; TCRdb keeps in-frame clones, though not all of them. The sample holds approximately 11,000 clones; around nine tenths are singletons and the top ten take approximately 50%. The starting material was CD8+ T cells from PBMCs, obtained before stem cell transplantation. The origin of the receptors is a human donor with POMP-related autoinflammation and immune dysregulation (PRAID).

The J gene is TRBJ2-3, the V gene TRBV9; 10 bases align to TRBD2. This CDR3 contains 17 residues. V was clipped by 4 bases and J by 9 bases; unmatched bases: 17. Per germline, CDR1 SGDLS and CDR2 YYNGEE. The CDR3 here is CASSSAPPGLATGTQYF. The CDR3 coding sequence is TGTGCCAGCAGCTCAGCCCCACCGGGACTAGCGACGGGAACGCAGTATTTT.

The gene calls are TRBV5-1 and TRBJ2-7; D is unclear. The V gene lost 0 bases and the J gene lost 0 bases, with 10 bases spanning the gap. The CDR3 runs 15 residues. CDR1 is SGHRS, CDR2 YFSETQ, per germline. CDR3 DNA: TGCGCCAGCAGCTTGGGGGCGGATAGCTCCTACGAGCAGTACTTC. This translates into CASSLGADSSYEQYF.

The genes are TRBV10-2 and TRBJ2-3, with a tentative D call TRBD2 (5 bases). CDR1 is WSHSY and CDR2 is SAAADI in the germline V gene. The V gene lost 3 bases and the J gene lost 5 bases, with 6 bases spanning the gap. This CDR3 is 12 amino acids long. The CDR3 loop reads CASSDGIDTQYF. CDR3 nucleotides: TGCGCCAGCAGTGACGGGATAGATACGCAGTATTTT.

The CDR3 loop reads CASSFTAYQETQYF. Written as DNA, the CDR3 is TGTGCCAGCAGTTTTACTGCTTACCAAGAGACCCAGTACTTC. The chain employs TRBV28 and TRBJ2-5; D is ambiguous. The length of the CDR3 is 14 residues. V gave up 3 bases and J gave up 0 bases, with 8 bases separating them. From germline, CDR1 is MDHEN and CDR2 SYDVKM.

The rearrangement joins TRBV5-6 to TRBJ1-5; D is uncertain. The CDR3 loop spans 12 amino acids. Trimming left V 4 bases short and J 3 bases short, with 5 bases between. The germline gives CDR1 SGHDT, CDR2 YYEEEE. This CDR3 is CASSAYNQPQHF. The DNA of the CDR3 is TGTGCCAGCAGCGCCTACAATCAGCCCCAGCATTTT.

CDR3 loop: CASSQDPSSYNEQFF. As DNA, the CDR3 is TGTGCCAGCAGCCAAGATCCAAGCTCCTACAATGAGCAGTTCTTC. The genes are TRBV4-2 and TRBJ2-1, with unresolved D. CDR3 length equals 15 residues. Germline-derived CDR1 and CDR2 are LGHNA and YNFKEQ. Trimming cost V 0 bases and J 0 bases, with 6 bases left between them.

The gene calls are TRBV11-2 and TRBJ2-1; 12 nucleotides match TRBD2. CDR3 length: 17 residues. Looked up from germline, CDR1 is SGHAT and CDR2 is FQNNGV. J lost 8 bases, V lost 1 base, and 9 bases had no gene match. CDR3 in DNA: TGTGCCAGCAGCTTAGGTCCCTCTAGCGGGAGGGCCGATGAGCAGTTCTTC. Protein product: CASSLGPSSGRADEQFF.

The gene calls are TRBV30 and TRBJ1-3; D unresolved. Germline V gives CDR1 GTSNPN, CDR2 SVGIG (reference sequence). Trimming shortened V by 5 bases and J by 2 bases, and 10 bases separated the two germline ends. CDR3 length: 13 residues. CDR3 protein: CAWDKGTGNTIYF. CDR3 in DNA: TGTGCCTGGGATAAAGGGACTGGAAACACCATATATTTT.

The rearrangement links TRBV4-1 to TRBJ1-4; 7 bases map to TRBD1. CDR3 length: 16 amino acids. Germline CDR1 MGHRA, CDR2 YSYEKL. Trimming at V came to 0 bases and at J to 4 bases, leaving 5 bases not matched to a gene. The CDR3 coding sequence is TGCGCCAGCAGCCAAGAAAGGGACAGACTTAATGAAAAACTGTTTTTT. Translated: CASSQERDRLNEKLFF.

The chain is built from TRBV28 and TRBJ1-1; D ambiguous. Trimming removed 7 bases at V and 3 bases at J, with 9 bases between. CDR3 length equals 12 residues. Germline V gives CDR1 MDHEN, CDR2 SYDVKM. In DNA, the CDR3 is TGTGCCAGCACCGATGGGGACACTGAAGCTTTCTTT. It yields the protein CASTDGDTEAFF. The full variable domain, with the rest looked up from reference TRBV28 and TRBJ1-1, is DVKVTQSSRYLVKRTGEKVFLECVQDMDHENMFWYRQDPGLGLRLIYFSYDVKMKEKGDIPEGYSVSREKKERFSLILESASTNQTSMYLCASTDGDTEAFFGQGTRLTVV.

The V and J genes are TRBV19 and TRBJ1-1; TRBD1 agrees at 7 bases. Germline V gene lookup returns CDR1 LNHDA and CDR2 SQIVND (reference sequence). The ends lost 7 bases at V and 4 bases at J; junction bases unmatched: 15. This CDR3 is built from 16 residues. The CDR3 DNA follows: TGTGCCAGTAAAGTAATATTAGAGGGGGCGCCCACTGAAGCTTTCTTT. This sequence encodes CASKVILEGAPTEAFF.

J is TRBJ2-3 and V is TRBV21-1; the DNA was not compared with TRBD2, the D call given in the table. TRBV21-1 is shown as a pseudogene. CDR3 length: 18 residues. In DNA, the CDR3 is TGTGCCAGCAACAAAATGGGACTAGCGGGAGTATGTGGGGATACGCAGTATTTT. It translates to CASNKMGLAGVCGDTQYF.

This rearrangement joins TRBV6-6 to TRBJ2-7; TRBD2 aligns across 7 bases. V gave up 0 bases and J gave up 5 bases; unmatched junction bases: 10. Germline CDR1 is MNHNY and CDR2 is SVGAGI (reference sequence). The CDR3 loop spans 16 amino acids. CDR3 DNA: TGTGCCAGCAGTTACTCGATCGCGGGAGATTCCCACGAGCAGTACTTC. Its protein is CASSYSIAGDSHEQYF.

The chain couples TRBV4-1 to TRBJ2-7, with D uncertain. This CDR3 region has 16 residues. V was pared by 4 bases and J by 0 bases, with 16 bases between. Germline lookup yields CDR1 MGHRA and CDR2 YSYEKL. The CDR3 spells CASSPHLETSSYEQYF. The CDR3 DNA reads TGCGCCAGCAGCCCCCACTTGGAGACCAGCTCCTACGAGCAGTACTTC.

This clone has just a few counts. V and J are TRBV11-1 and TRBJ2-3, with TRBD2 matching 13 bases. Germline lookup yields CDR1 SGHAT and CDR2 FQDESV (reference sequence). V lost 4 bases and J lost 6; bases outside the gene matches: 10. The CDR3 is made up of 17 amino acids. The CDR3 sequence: CASSSRLAGGWLDTQYF. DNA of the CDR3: TGTGCCAGCAGCTCCAGACTAGCGGGAGGCTGGTTGGATACGCAGTATTTT.

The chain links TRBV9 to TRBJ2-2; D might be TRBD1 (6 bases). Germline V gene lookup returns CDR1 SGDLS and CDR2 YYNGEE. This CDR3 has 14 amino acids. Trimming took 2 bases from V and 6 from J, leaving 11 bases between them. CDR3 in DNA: TGTGCCAGCAGCGTCCGACAGGCCCCCGGGGAGCTGTTTTTT. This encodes CASSVRQAPGELFF.

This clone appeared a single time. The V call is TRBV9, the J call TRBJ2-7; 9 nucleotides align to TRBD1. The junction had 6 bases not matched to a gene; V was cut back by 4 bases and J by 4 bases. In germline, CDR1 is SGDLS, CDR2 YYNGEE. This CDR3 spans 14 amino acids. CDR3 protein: CASSLGQGTYEQYF. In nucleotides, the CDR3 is TGTGCCAGCAGCCTCGGACAGGGGACATACGAGCAGTACTTC. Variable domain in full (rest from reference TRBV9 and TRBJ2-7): DSGVTQTPKHLITATGQRVTLRCSPRSGDLSVYWYQQSLDQGLQFLIQYYNGEERAKGNILERFSAQQFPDLHSELNLSSLELGDSALYFCASSLGQGTYEQYFGPGTRLTVT.

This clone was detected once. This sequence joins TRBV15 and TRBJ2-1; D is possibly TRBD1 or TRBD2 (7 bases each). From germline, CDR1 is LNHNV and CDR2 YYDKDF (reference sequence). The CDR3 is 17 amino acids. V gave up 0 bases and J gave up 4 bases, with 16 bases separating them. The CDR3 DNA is TGTGCCACCAGCAGAGAGGGGGGGACAGCGGGGTACAATGAGCAGTTCTTC. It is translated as CATSREGGTAGYNEQFF.

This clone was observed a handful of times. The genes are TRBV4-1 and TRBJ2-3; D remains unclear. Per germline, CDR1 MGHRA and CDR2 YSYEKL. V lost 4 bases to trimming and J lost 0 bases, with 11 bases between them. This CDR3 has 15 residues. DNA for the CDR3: TGCGCCAGCAGCCCTACGACGATTAGCACAGATACGCAGTATTTT. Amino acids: CASSPTTISTDTQYF.

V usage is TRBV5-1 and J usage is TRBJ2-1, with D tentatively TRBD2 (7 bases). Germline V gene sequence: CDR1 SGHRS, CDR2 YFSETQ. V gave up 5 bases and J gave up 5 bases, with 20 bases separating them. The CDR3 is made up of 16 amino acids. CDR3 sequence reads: CASSRRGGLLNNEQFF. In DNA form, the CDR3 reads TGCGCCAGCAGTCGGCGAGGGGGACTATTGAACAATGAGCAGTTCTTC.

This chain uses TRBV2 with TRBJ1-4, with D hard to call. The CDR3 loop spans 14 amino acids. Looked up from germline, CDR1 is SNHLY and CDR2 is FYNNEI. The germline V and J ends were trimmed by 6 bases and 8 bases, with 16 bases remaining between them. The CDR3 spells CASRDGGGGEKLFF. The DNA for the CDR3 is TGTGCCAGCAGGGATGGCGGAGGAGGGGAAAAACTGTTTTTT.

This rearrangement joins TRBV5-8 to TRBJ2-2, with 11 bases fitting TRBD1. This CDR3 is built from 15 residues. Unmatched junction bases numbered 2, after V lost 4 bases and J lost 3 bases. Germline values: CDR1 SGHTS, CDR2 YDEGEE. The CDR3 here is CASSLGQGDTGELFF. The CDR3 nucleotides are TGTGCCAGCAGCCTGGGACAGGGGGACACCGGGGAGCTGTTTTTT.

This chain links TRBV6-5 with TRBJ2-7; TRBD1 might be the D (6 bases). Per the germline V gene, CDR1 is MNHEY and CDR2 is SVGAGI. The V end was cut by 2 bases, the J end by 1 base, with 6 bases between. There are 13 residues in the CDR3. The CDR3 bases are TGTGCCAGCAGTTACGGGACATCCTACGAGCAGTACTTC. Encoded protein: CASSYGTSYEQYF.

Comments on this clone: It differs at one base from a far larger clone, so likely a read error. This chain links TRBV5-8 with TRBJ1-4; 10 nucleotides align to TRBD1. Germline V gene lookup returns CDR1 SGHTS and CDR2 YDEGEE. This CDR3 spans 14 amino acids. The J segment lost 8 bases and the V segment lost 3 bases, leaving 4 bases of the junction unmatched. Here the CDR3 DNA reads TGTGCCAGCAGCTATCGGACAGGGGGGGAAAAACTGTTTTTT. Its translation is CASSYRTGGEKLFF.

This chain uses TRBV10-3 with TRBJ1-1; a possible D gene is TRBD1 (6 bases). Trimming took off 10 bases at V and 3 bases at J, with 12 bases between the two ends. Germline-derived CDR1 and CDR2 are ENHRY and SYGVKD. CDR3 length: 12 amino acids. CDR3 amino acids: CATLGGDTEAFF. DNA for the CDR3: TGTGCCACCCTGGGGGGCGACACTGAAGCTTTCTTT.

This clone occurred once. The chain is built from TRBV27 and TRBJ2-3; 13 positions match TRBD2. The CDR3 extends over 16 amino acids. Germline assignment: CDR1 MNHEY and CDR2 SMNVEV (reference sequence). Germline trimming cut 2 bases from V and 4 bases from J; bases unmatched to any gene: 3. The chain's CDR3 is CASSLRTSGSPDTQYF. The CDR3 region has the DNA TGTGCCAGCAGTTTAAGGACTAGCGGGAGCCCAGATACGCAGTATTTT.

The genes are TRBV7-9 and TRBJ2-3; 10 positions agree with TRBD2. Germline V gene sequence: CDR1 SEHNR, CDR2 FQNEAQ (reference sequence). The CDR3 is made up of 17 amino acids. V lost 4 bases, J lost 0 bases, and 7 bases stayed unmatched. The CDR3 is CASSSYGLAASTDTQYF. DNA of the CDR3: TGTGCCAGCAGCTCATACGGACTAGCGGCTAGCACAGATACGCAGTATTTT.

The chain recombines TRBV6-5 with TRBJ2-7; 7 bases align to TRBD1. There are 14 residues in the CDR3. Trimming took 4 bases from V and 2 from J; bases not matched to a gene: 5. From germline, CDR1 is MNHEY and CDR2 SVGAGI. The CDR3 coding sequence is TGTGCCAGCAGTTCCCGGGACAGAGCCTACGAGCAGTACTTC. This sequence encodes CASSSRDRAYEQYF.

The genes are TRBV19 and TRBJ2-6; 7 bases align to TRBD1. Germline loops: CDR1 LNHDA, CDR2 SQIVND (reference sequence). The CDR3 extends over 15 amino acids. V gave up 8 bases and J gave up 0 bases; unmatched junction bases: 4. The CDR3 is CASGTVSSGANVLTF. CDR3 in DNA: TGTGCCAGTGGGACAGTAAGCTCTGGGGCCAACGTCCTGACTTTC.

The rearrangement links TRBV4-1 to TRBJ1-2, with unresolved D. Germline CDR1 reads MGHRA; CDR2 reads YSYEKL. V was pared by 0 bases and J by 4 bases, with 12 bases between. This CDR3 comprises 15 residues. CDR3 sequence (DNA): TGCGCCAGCAGCCAAGATGACCTACAGCCCTATGGCTACACCTTC. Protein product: CASSQDDLQPYGYTF.

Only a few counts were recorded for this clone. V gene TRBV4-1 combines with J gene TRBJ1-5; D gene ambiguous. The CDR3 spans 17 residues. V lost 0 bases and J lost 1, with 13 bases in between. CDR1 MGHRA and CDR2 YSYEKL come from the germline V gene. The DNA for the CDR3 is TGCGCCAGCAGCCAAGAGGCCGGGCCACGGAGCAATCAGCCCCAGCATTTT. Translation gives CASSQEAGPRSNQPQHF.

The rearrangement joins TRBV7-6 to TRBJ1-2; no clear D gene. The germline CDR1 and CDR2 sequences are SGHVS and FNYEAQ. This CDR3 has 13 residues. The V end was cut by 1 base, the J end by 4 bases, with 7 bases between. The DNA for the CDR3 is TGTGCCAGCAGCTTAGGTGATCGCTATGGCTACACCTTC. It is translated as CASSLGDRYGYTF.